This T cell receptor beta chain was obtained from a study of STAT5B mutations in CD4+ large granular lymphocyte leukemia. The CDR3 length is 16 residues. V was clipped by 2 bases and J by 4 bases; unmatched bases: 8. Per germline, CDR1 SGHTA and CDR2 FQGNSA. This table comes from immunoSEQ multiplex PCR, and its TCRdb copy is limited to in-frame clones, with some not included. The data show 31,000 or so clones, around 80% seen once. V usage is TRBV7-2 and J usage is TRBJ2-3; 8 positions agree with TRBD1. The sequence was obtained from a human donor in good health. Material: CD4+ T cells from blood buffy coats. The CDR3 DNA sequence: TGTGCCAGCAGCTTACAGTCAGGGGGCATCGCAGATACGCAGTATTTT. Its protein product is CASSLQSGGIADTQYF.